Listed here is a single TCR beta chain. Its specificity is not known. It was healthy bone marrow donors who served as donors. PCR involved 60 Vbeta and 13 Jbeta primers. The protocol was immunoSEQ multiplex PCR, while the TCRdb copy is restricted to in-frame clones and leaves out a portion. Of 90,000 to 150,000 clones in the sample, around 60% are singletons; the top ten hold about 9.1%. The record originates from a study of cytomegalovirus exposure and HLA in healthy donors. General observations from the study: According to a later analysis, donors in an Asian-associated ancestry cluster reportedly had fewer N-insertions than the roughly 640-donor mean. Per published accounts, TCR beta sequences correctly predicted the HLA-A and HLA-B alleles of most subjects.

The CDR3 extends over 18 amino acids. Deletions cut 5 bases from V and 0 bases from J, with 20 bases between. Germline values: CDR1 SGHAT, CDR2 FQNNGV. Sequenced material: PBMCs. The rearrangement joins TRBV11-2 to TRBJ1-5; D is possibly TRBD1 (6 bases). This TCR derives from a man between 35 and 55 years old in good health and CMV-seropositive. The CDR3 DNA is TGTGCCAGCAGCCTGACAGGAACGGGGGGGTATAGCAATCAGCCCCAGCATTTT. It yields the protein CASSLTGTGGYSNQPQHF.